What follows are 8 T cell receptor beta chains derived from one specimen sequenced in a study of post-analysis software for immune sequencing data. No antigens are known for them. Incorporated into the TCR beta cDNA libraries were unique molecular identifiers, which served to reduce PCR and sequencing biases. MiXCR, run by TCRdb on the PCR reads, gives a single entry per CDR3 protein. In the table there are some 890,000 distinct CDR3 sequences, under 70% of which are singletons. Regarding the study as a whole: Patients showed TRBV5-6, TRBV5-1 and TRBV20-1 among about five TRBV segments more frequent than in controls.

Sample: blood. These receptors were taken from a girl between 10 and 17 years old with multiple sclerosis.

This chain uses TRBV20-1 with TRBJ2-4; D gene uncertain. Germline V gene lookup returns CDR1 DFQATT and CDR2 SNEGSKA (reference sequence). The CDR3 spans 13 residues. Trimming removed 6 bases at V and 0 bases at J, with 9 bases between. In DNA form, the CDR3 reads TGCAGTGCATTCGGCCTAGCCAAAAACATTCAGTACTTC. This codes for CSAFGLAKNIQYF.

The chain links TRBV12-3 or TRBV12-4 to TRBJ2-3; 9 bases agree with TRBD1. The V gene end was trimmed by 5 bases and the J gene end by 4 bases; junction bases not matched to a gene: 10. This CDR3 spans 16 amino acids. The CDR3 here is CASSQGQGHISDTQYF. The CDR3 region has the DNA TGTGCCAGCAGTCAGGGACAGGGTCATATCTCAGATACGCAGTATTTT.

This chain uses TRBV5-1 with TRBJ2-4; D is unresolved. The J call may not be correct, given that the DNA end is closer to TRBJ2-7. Germline V gives CDR1 SGHRS, CDR2 YFSETQ. The CDR3 sequence is 15 residues long. The CDR3: CASSLASHDTTEQYF. In nucleotides, the CDR3 is TGCGCCAGCAGCTTGGCTTCTCACGACACCACCGAGCAGTACTTC.

In this sample, this clonotype turned up a few times. V usage is TRBV5-1 and J usage is TRBJ2-4; the D is unclear. The J call may be wrong; the DNA end is better matched by TRBJ2-7. CDR3 length equals 13 residues. Germline V gives CDR1 SGHRS, CDR2 YFSETQ. In nucleotides, the CDR3 is TGCGCCAGCAGAGCTCTTCAGGACTACGAGCAGTACTTC. Translation gives CASRALQDYEQYF.

To note about this clonotype: One junction end does not reproduce the germline sequence, and a read error may be involved. The V and J genes are TRBV5-6 and TRBJ1-5; 7 nucleotides line up with TRBD1. Germline lookup yields CDR1 SGHDT and CDR2 YYEEEE. The CDR3 extends over 14 amino acids. The DNA for the CDR3 is TGTACCAGCAGCTTGGGACAGTACTATCAGCCCCAGCATTTT. Its protein is CTSSLGQYYQPQHF.

This clonotype was observed a single time. This sequence joins TRBV13 and TRBJ1-2, with a tentative D call TRBD1 (6 bases). The CDR3 runs 14 residues. Germline V gene sequence: CDR1 PRHDT, CDR2 FYEKMQ (reference sequence). The V and J ends lost 2 bases and 4 bases respectively, with 11 bases between them. The CDR3 bases are TGTGCCAGCAGCTTACGGGGGGCTGGCTATGGCTACACCTTC. Amino acid sequence: CASSLRGAGYGYTF.

The table lists this clonotype with a few counts. The chain recombines TRBV27 with TRBJ2-3; 8 bases agree with TRBD2. Losses at the gene ends were 5 bases for V and 5 bases for J; bases not matched to a gene: 9. The germline V gene encodes CDR1 MNHEY and CDR2 SMNVEV (reference sequence). The CDR3 has 15 amino acids. Here the CDR3 DNA reads TGTGCCAGCAGTAACCTGGGGACTAGTAGAGATACGCAGTATTTT. Amino acids: CASSNLGTSRDTQYF.

V and J are TRBV7-2 and TRBJ2-5; D perhaps matches TRBD2 (6 bases). The CDR3 extends over 14 amino acids. Germline V gives CDR1 SGHTA, CDR2 FQGNSA. The V and J ends lost 5 bases and 3 bases respectively, with 13 bases between them. CDR3 protein: CASSVTSSKETQYF. CDR3 nucleotide sequence: TGTGCCAGCAGCGTGACTAGTTCTAAAGAGACCCAGTACTTC. Full variable domain (remainder filled in from reference TRBV7-2 and TRBJ2-5): GAGVSQSPSNKVTEKGKDVELRCDPISGHTALYWYRQSLGQGLEFLIYFQGNSAPDKSGLPSDRFSAERTGGSVSTLTIQRTQQEDSAVYLCASSVTSSKETQYFGPGTRLLVL.